Below are 13 T cell receptor beta chains sequenced from a single sample in a study of blood T cells in healthy people across ages. The authors ran a second PCR of roughly 6 to 11 cycles using a sample-barcoded 5' primer and a J-beta primer mix. Via MiXCR, TCRdb re-called the 5' RACE reads, giving one row per CDR3 protein. This sample has 1.5 million to 2 million distinct CDR3 sequences; 49% occur once, and the top ten carry 2.1%. Sequencing was performed on blood. These receptor sequences come from a woman aged 40 to 50 in good health.

This clonotype was found once. V and J are TRBV4-3 and TRBJ1-1, with D unclear. Trimming left V 1 base short and J 1 base short, with 10 bases between. This CDR3 is 15 amino acids long. Germline lookup yields CDR1 LGHNA and CDR2 YSLEER. The CDR3 region is CASSQGGVGNTEAFF. CDR3 in DNA: TGCGCCAGCAGCCAAGGGGGAGTTGGGAACACTGAAGCTTTCTTT.

The chain combines TRBV7-9 with TRBJ2-3; 7 bases are shared with TRBD1. J was trimmed by 4 bases and V by 8 bases; bases with no gene match: 15. The V gene's germline CDR1 is SEHNR and CDR2 FQNEAQ (reference sequence). The CDR3 has 16 amino acids. CDR3 protein: CASRFRTGRGSDTQYF. The CDR3 DNA is TGTGCCAGCCGTTTCCGGACAGGCCGAGGGTCAGATACGCAGTATTTT. The full variable domain, its missing parts supplied by reference TRBV7-9 and TRBJ2-3, is DTGVSQNPRHKITKRGQNVTFRCDPISEHNRLYWYRQTLGQGPEFLTYFQNEAQLEKSRLLSDRFSAERPKGSFSTLEIQRTEQGDSAMYLCASRFRTGRGSDTQYFGPGTRLTVL.

This clonotype has a handful of counts. The rearrangement joins TRBV5-5 to TRBJ2-7; 7 bases are shared with TRBD1. CDR1 SGHKS and CDR2 YYEKEE come from the germline V gene (reference sequence). Trimming cost V 4 bases and J 0 bases; bases outside gene matches: 7. This CDR3 region has 15 residues. The CDR3 nucleotides are TGTGCCAGCAGCCAAGGACAGGACCGCTCCTACGAGCAGTACTTC. It codes for CASSQGQDRSYEQYF.

The chain carries TRBV5-1 and TRBJ1-2; D is undetermined. Germline loops: CDR1 SGHRS, CDR2 YFSETQ. Trimming left V 6 bases short and J 7 bases short, with 13 bases between. This CDR3 is built from 12 residues. The DNA of the CDR3 is TGCGCCAGCATATCCCGGTCCGGTGGCTACACCTTC. The encoded protein is CASISRSGGYTF.

The chain employs TRBV28 and TRBJ2-1; D not certain. Germline lookup yields CDR1 MDHEN and CDR2 SYDVKM. The CDR3 runs to 15 residues. The ends were cut back, 3 bases at V and 4 bases at J, with 13 bases in the middle. As DNA, the CDR3 is TGTGCCAGCAGTTTCACGACATCAACTTACAATGAGCAGTTCTTC. Translating it yields CASSFTTSTYNEQFF. Full variable domain (rest looked up from reference TRBV28 and TRBJ2-1): DVKVTQSSRYLVKRTGEKVFLECVQDMDHENMFWYRQDPGLGLRLIYFSYDVKMKEKGDIPEGYSVSREKKERFSLILESASTNQTSMYLCASSFTTSTYNEQFFGPGTRLTVL.

J is TRBJ2-7 and V is TRBV20-1; TRBD1 is a possible D gene (6 bases). The germline V gene encodes CDR1 DFQATT and CDR2 SNEGSKA (reference sequence). V lost 5 bases, J lost 2 bases, and 19 bases lay in between. The CDR3 is 15 amino acids. The CDR3 reads CSAAPDSSGAYEQYF. The CDR3 DNA reads TGCAGTGCTGCACCGGACAGCTCAGGGGCCTACGAGCAGTACTTC.

The V gene is TRBV6-5, the J gene TRBJ2-1, with TRBD2 matching over 15 bases. Unmatched junction bases numbered 14, after V lost 4 bases and J lost 13 bases. Germline V gene sequence: CDR1 MNHEY, CDR2 SVGAGI. This CDR3 is 17 amino acids long. The CDR3 loop is CASSFTGLAGGRETQFF. The CDR3 bases are TGTGCCAGCAGTTTTACGGGACTAGCGGGGGGAAGAGAGACCCAGTTCTTC.

A few counts support this clonotype. This sequence joins TRBV20-1 and TRBJ2-1; D could derive from TRBD1 or TRBD2 (6 bases each). This CDR3 contains 12 residues. Trimming removed 5 bases at V and 6 bases at J, with 11 bases between. Germline CDR1 DFQATT, CDR2 SNEGSKA (reference sequence). The CDR3 protein is CSAPKGGNEQFF. The CDR3 coding sequence is TGCAGTGCTCCAAAGGGGGGCAATGAGCAGTTCTTC.

This clonotype came up many times. This chain connects TRBV29-1 to TRBJ2-4, with D possibly TRBD2 on 5 matching bases. Germline-derived CDR1 and CDR2 are SQVTM and ANQGSEA. The CDR3 length is 16 residues. Trimming stripped 0 bases from V and 1 base from J, with 13 bases between. The CDR3: CSVEDRTSWAKNIQYF. For the CDR3, the DNA is TGCAGCGTTGAAGATCGGACTTCTTGGGCCAAAAACATTCAGTACTTC.

The chain uses TRBV29-1 and TRBJ1-5; TRBD1 agrees at 8 bases. V dropped 2 bases and J dropped 6; count of bases not matched to a gene: 6. This CDR3 comprises 14 residues. Germline V gene lookup returns CDR1 SQVTM and CDR2 ANQGSEA. CDR3 coding DNA: TGCAGCGTTGAAAGTCAGGGGGCTGCTCAGCCCCAGCATTTT. This translates into CSVESQGAAQPQHF.

This chain joins TRBV6-6 and TRBJ2-3; 10 bases agree with TRBD2. CDR3 length: 17 residues. Germline V gene data show CDR1 as MNHNY and CDR2 as SVGAGI (reference sequence). Trimming removed 2 bases from V and 6 bases from J; junction bases left unmatched: 11. The CDR3 DNA follows: TGTGCCAGCAGTTACGGGCTAGCGGGGGTCCGAGGGGATACGCAGTATTTT. It specifies CASSYGLAGVRGDTQYF.

The chain recombines TRBV20-1 with TRBJ2-4; D remains unclear. The CDR3 consists of 12 residues. Trimming cost V 4 bases and J 1 base, with 5 bases left between them. Germline loops: CDR1 DFQATT, CDR2 SNEGSKA (reference sequence). CDR3 nucleotide sequence: TGCAGTGCTAACGGGGCCAAAAACATTCAGTACTTC. Translated, it gives CSANGAKNIQYF.

The chain has TRBV28 and TRBJ1-6; D possibly corresponds to TRBD1 (5 bases). Trimming took 6 bases from V and 5 from J, leaving 17 bases between them. Germline CDR1 reads MDHEN; CDR2 reads SYDVKM. The CDR3 contains 16 residues. CDR3 DNA: TGTGCCAGCAGCATAGCCCAGGGAAGGCATAATTCACCCCTCCACTTT. Its protein product is CASSIAQGRHNSPLHF.